The 26 T cell receptor beta chains in this list originate from one sample, sequenced in a study of naive and memory T cell subsets. TCR cDNA received a 3' ligated oligonucleotide that carried a UMI. Four PCR rounds used nested alpha and beta constant region primers plus the SP2 primer. TCRdb re-called the UMI-ligation and nested PCR reads through MiXCR, storing one row per CDR3 protein. The sample gives roughly 860 distinct CDR3 sequences, 3.5% to 4.5% of which show up once; 19% is in the top ten. Sequencing was performed on skin, taken from a tuberculin skin test site or a saline-injected site (not recorded which). The receptors here all came from an adult in good health.

This clonotype is medium-sized. The genes are TRBV11-2 and TRBJ1-3, with D unresolved. This CDR3 region has 16 residues. V gave up 4 bases and J gave up 4 bases, with 17 bases separating them. Per the germline V gene, CDR1 is SGHAT and CDR2 is FQNNGV. CDR3 amino acids: CASSSLTLTRGNTIYF. The CDR3 DNA is TGTGCCAGCAGCTCCCTGACACTAACGAGAGGAAACACCATATATTTT. The full variable domain, rest sourced from reference TRBV11-2 and TRBJ1-3, is EAGVAQSPRYKIIEKRQSVAFWCNPISGHATLYWYQQILGQGPKLLIQFQNNGVVDDSQLPKDRFSAERLKGVDSTLKIQPAKLEDSAVYLCASSSLTLTRGNTIYFGEGSWLTVV.

This clonotype was found many times. The chain employs TRBV19 and TRBJ2-5; 10 bases are a match to TRBD1. Germline V gene data show CDR1 as LNHDA and CDR2 as SQIVND (reference sequence). J gave up 7 bases and V 11 bases, and 10 bases lay outside the gene matches. The CDR3 runs to 13 residues. This CDR3 reads CASNDRGLGTQYF. As DNA, the CDR3 is TGTGCCTCTAACGACAGGGGGCTGGGGACCCAGTACTTC.

Within the sample, this clonotype is medium-sized. The gene calls are TRBV11-2 and TRBJ2-3, with a tentative D call TRBD1 (6 bases). Per germline, CDR1 SGHAT and CDR2 FQNNGV. Deletions cut 1 base from V and 5 bases from J, with 13 bases between. The CDR3 sequence is 15 residues long. The CDR3 DNA reads as TGTGCCAGCAGCTTAGCCCTCTCGACAGGAGATACGCAGTATTTT. Residues: CASSLALSTGDTQYF.

Judged by abundance, this clonotype is large. The V gene is TRBV19, the J gene TRBJ2-2; a possible D gene is TRBD1 (6 bases). Germline CDR1 and CDR2: LNHDA and SQIVND (reference sequence). The germline V and J ends were trimmed by 6 bases and 8 bases, with 13 bases remaining between them. This CDR3 has 13 amino acids. The CDR3 DNA reads TGTGCCAGTAGACAGGGTTTTTCTGGGGAGCTGTTTTTT. Its protein is CASRQGFSGELFF.

By proportion, this clonotype is large. The chain couples TRBV7-8 to TRBJ1-2, with a weak D call TRBD1 (6 bases). This CDR3 region has 15 residues. V dropped 8 bases and J dropped 2 bases, with 18 bases sitting between them. Germline V lookup: CDR1 SGHVS, CDR2 FQNEAQ. The CDR3 DNA is TGTGCCAGCGGGATTTTAACAGGGTTGAACTATGGCTACACCTTC. This codes for CASGILTGLNYGYTF.

Judged by abundance, this clonotype is medium-sized (0.01 to 0.1%). V is TRBV5-1 and J is TRBJ2-2; either TRBD1 or TRBD2 may supply D (6 bases each). Per germline, CDR1 SGHRS and CDR2 YFSETQ. The germline V and J ends were trimmed by 4 bases and 0 bases, with 13 bases remaining between them. This CDR3 has 16 amino acids. The CDR3 DNA reads TGCGCCAGCAGCCGGGGGACATTCGCGAACACCGGGGAGCTGTTTTTT. Translated: CASSRGTFANTGELFF. The variable domain in full, with the rest retrieved from reference TRBV5-1 and TRBJ2-2, is KAGVTQTPRYLIKTRGQQVTLSCSPISGHRSVSWYQQTPGQGLQFLFEYFSETQRNKGNFPGRFSGRQFSNSRSEMNVSTLELGDSALYLCASSRGTFANTGELFFGEGSRLTVL.

Judged by abundance, this clonotype is large. This rearrangement joins TRBV7-9 to TRBJ2-1; TRBD2 aligns across 8 bases. From germline, CDR1 is SEHNR and CDR2 FQNEAQ (reference sequence). The CDR3 loop spans 15 amino acids. Trimming removed 2 bases from V and 9 bases from J; junction bases left unmatched: 9. CDR3 DNA: TGTGCCAGCAGCTTAACAGCGGGGGCCCCCGGTGAGCAGTTCTTC. This translates into CASSLTAGAPGEQFF.

This clonotype is large. V and J are TRBV6-5 and TRBJ1-2, with 7 bases fitting TRBD1. With 6 bases clipped from V and 2 bases from J, the junction kept 12 bases outside the gene matches. The CDR3 extends over 16 amino acids. The germline V gene encodes CDR1 MNHEY and CDR2 SVGAGI. The CDR3 DNA follows: TGTGCCAGCAGGACTCTCAGGGGGGCGTCCAACTATGGCTACACCTTC. This encodes CASRTLRGASNYGYTF.

This clonotype is labeled large. This chain links TRBV29-1 with TRBJ1-4, with D unclear. V was shortened by 8 bases and J by 2 bases, with 12 bases between the two germline ends. From germline, CDR1 is SQVTM and CDR2 ANQGSEA. The CDR3 has 13 amino acids. The CDR3 sequence is CSSRSATNEKLFF. The CDR3 nucleotides read TGCAGCTCTCGGAGTGCGACTAATGAAAAACTGTTTTTT.

This clonotype is large within its sample. The chain is built from TRBV6-1 and TRBJ2-1, with D unresolved. V was clipped by 2 bases and J by 14 bases, with 13 bases between them. This CDR3 spans 12 amino acids. The V gene's germline CDR1 is MNHNS and CDR2 SASEGT. This CDR3 is CASSEIGSFEFF. CDR3 in DNA: TGTGCCAGCAGTGAAATAGGTTCCTTCGAGTTCTTC.

By sample share, this clonotype is medium-sized. The rearrangement links TRBV7-9 to TRBJ2-1; D is possibly TRBD2 (5 bases). The CDR3 contains 16 residues. V was clipped by 5 bases and J by 8 bases, with 22 bases between them. CDR1 SEHNR and CDR2 FQNEAQ come from the germline V gene (reference sequence). The CDR3 spells CASSTNRARVVHEQFF. The CDR3 DNA follows: TGTGCCAGCAGCACGAATCGGGCGAGGGTTGTTCATGAGCAGTTCTTC.

This clonotype is medium-sized (0.01 to 0.1%) in the sample. This chain uses TRBV6-1 with TRBJ2-7, with D perhaps TRBD2 (5 bases). The CDR3 covers 14 residues. Looked up from germline, CDR1 is MNHNS and CDR2 is SASEGT. V was clipped by 2 bases and J by 3 bases, with 11 bases between them. The DNA of the CDR3 is TGTGCCAGCAGTGAATTCTTAGGAGGCTACGAGCAGTACTTC. It encodes CASSEFLGGYEQYF.

The chain links TRBV19 to TRBJ1-1, with 8 nucleotides matching TRBD1. Germline CDR1 and CDR2: LNHDA and SQIVND (reference sequence). The CDR3 extends over 15 amino acids. The V segment lost 1 base and the J segment 2 bases; nucleotides outside the gene matches: 3. The CDR3 is CASSIAQGANTEAFF. DNA for the CDR3: TGTGCCAGTAGTATAGCCCAGGGGGCTAACACTGAAGCTTTCTTT.

This clonotype is termed large. The CDR3 DNA sequence: TGTGCCAGCAGCGTATCCGGGACTAGCGGAGACGGGGAGACCCAGTACTTC. This translates into CASSVSGTSGDGETQYF. This sequence joins TRBV13 and TRBJ2-5; 11 bases are a match to TRBD2. Germline CDR1 reads PRHDT; CDR2 reads FYEKMQ (reference sequence). The length of the CDR3 is 17 residues. J gave up 5 bases and V 5 bases, and 13 bases lay outside the gene matches.

This clonotype was seen repeatedly, ten times or more. A single base separates this from a much larger clone, so it may be a read error. The rearrangement links TRBV2 to TRBJ2-2; D is possibly TRBD1 (6 bases). The V end lost 6 bases, the J end lost 3 bases, and 14 bases lay between the germline ends. There are 15 residues in the CDR3. Germline V lookup: CDR1 SNHLY, CDR2 FYNNEI. DNA of the CDR3: TGTGCCAGCAGCGCCAGGGGTTGTGACACCGGGGAGCTGTTTTTT. Encoded protein: CASSARGCDTGELFF. Drawing the rest from reference TRBV2 and TRBJ2-2, the complete variable domain is EPEVTQTPSHQVTQMGQEVILRCVPISNHLYFYWYRQILGQKVEFLVSFYNNEISEKSEIFDDQFSVERPDGSNFTLKIRSTKLEDSAMYFCASSARGCDTGELFFGEGSRLTVL.

By share, this clonotype counts as large. The J gene is TRBJ1-3, the V gene TRBV14; D is perhaps TRBD1 (5 bases). The CDR3 has 19 residues. The V gene's germline CDR1 is SGHDN and CDR2 FVKESK. V lost 4 bases and J lost 0, with 22 bases in between. Here the CDR3 reads CASSRMGRWTAGSGNTIYF. The CDR3 bases are TGTGCCAGCAGCCGGATGGGACGGTGGACTGCGGGCTCTGGAAACACCATATATTTT.

Sample share makes this clonotype large. This sequence joins TRBV7-9 and TRBJ1-3, with unresolved D. V dropped 4 bases and J dropped 3 bases, with 19 bases sitting between them. Germline V CDR1 and CDR2: SEHNR, FQNEAQ (reference sequence). The CDR3 consists of 17 residues. CDR3 protein: CASSSRTATVFGNTIYF. The CDR3 bases are TGTGCCAGCAGCTCCCGAACCGCCACGGTCTTTGGAAACACCATATATTTT.

This clonotype is large by share. This chain joins TRBV11-2 and TRBJ2-2; D is ambiguous. V shed 5 bases and J shed 4 bases, with 11 bases lying between them. Looked up from germline, CDR1 is SGHAT and CDR2 is FQNNGV. This CDR3 has 14 amino acids. CDR3 in amino acids: CASSRKDGTGELFF. The CDR3 DNA is TGTGCCAGCAGCCGCAAGGACGGCACCGGGGAGCTGTTTTTT.

By share of the sample, this clonotype is large (0.1 to 1%). The genes are TRBV6-6 and TRBJ2-3; TRBD2 matches at 8 bases. Trimming at V came to 0 bases and at J to 6 bases, leaving 8 bases not matched to a gene. Germline CDR1 and CDR2: MNHNY and SVGAGI (reference sequence). The length of the CDR3 is 16 residues. CDR3 nucleotides: TGTGCCAGCAGTTACTCGTACGCGGGGGGCCGGGATACGCAGTATTTT. Amino acid sequence: CASSYSYAGGRDTQYF.

This clonotype is labeled medium-sized. CDR3 DNA sequence: TGTGCCAGCAGAATGGGCCACCTAGGATCACCCCTCCACTTT. Its protein is CASRMGHLGSPLHF. V usage is TRBV12-3 or TRBV12-4 and J usage is TRBJ1-6; D remains unclear. The CDR3 spans 14 residues. V was shortened by 6 bases and J by 10 bases, with 16 bases between the two germline ends.

This clonotype is labeled as medium-sized. The chain employs TRBV27 and TRBJ2-1; D call uncertain. Germline loops: CDR1 MNHEY, CDR2 SMNVEV (reference sequence). With 2 bases removed from V and 0 bases from J, the gap between germline ends came to 14 bases. This CDR3 region has 17 residues. The CDR3 loop is CASSLRLSHSSYNEQFF. The CDR3 DNA follows: TGTGCCAGCAGTTTAAGGCTCTCCCATAGCTCCTACAATGAGCAGTTCTTC.

By its share, this clonotype is large. The rearrangement links TRBV14 to TRBJ2-3; D call uncertain. Germline assignment: CDR1 SGHDN and CDR2 FVKESK. The CDR3 totals 13 residues. Trimming cost V 4 bases and J 6 bases, with 11 bases left between them. CDR3 region: CASSRIPWDTQYF. The CDR3 nucleotides read TGTGCCAGCAGCCGGATACCGTGGGATACGCAGTATTTT.

This clonotype has a count of ten or more. Here the CDR3 reads CASSQDPSVNTGELFF. The CDR3 DNA reads TGCGCCAGCAGCCAAGATCCTAGCGTGAACACCGGGGAGCTGTTTTTT. The chain uses TRBV4-1 and TRBJ2-2; perhaps TRBD2 as D (6 bases). The CDR3 totals 16 residues. V lost 0 bases and J 1 base, leaving 9 bases between the germline ends. The germline V gene has CDR1 MGHRA and CDR2 YSYEKL.

This clonotype ranks as large. J is TRBJ1-1 and V is TRBV13, with D tentatively TRBD1 (5 bases). The CDR3 is 14 amino acids. Germline V gives CDR1 PRHDT, CDR2 FYEKMQ (reference sequence). Trimming removed 0 bases at V and 1 base at J, with 6 bases between. This chain's CDR3 is CASSLGGGNTEAFF. The CDR3 coding sequence is TGTGCCAGCAGCTTAGGCGGGGGGAACACTGAAGCTTTCTTT.

This clonotype is medium-sized in the sample. The chain couples TRBV20-1 to TRBJ1-4; TRBD1 might be the D (6 bases). Germline V lookup: CDR1 DFQATT, CDR2 SNEGSKA (reference sequence). V was trimmed by 1 base and J by 3 bases, leaving 12 bases between them. The CDR3 is made up of 15 amino acids. The CDR3 DNA sequence: TGCAGTGCTAGAGTTGGGGGGCTAGCTAATGAAAAACTGTTTTTT. Its translation is CSARVGGLANEKLFF.

The chain joins TRBV7-9 to TRBJ2-5, with D possibly matching TRBD2 (5 bases). The CDR3 is made up of 15 amino acids. The V gene's germline CDR1 is SEHNR and CDR2 FQNEAQ (reference sequence). Trimming removed 8 bases at V and 2 bases at J, with 18 bases between. In DNA form, the CDR3 reads TGTGCCAGCGGGGAGACGGAGCCCATACAAGAGACCCAGTACTTC. Its protein is CASGETEPIQETQYF.